One and the same sample provided the 20 T cell receptor beta chains below, sequenced in a study of Graves' ophthalmopathy and Graves' hyperthyroidism. The authors amplified TCR beta CDR3 regions, and they did so from RNA transcripts for repertoire sequencing. HTBI primers primed a first-round RT-PCR, and a second-round multiplex PCR followed. TCRdb fed the multiplex PCR reads into MiXCR, producing one record per CDR3 protein. Here the sample spans over a million distinct CDR3 sequences, about 35% being singletons. Source material: peripheral blood or thyroid tissue (not recorded which). The receptors originated from an adult man with Graves' hyperthyroidism.

Ten or more counts support this clonotype. J is TRBJ2-5 and V is TRBV20-1; no clear D gene. Germline assignment: CDR1 DFQATT and CDR2 SNEGSKA (reference sequence). This CDR3 is built from 12 residues. V dropped 2 bases and J dropped 5 bases, with 9 bases sitting between them. This chain's CDR3 is CSARTLRETQYF. The DNA of the CDR3 is TGCAGTGCTAGAACCCTTCGCGAGACCCAGTACTTC.

V and J are TRBV10-3 and TRBJ1-1; 7 bases line up with TRBD1. J gave up 11 bases and V 6 bases, and 12 bases lay outside the gene matches. Germline CDR1 reads ENHRY; CDR2 reads SYGVKD. The CDR3 has 13 amino acids. CDR3 loop: CAISDSGGRRAFF. The CDR3 nucleotides read TGTGCCATCAGCGACTCAGGGGGACGGAGGGCTTTCTTT.

This clonotype came up a few times. The chain combines TRBV20-1 with TRBJ1-2; TRBD1 aligns across 8 bases. CDR1 and CDR2 from the germline V gene are DFQATT and SNEGSKA (reference sequence). The length of the CDR3 is 18 residues. V trimming: 4 bases; J trimming: 2 bases; junction bases outside the gene matches: 18. This chain's CDR3 is CSATPGQGEGGRNYGYTF. For the CDR3, the DNA is TGCAGTGCTACCCCAGGACAGGGTGAAGGGGGCCGAAACTATGGCTACACCTTC.

The chain links TRBV7-9 to TRBJ2-2; no reliable D call. The CDR3 consists of 17 residues. Trimming shortened V by 3 bases and J by 7 bases, and 21 bases separated the two germline ends. CDR1 and CDR2 (germline): SEHNR, FQNEAQ (reference sequence). CDR3: CASSFLSWPAPGGELFF. The CDR3 DNA sequence: TGTGCCAGCAGCTTCCTTAGTTGGCCCGCCCCGGGCGGGGAGCTGTTTTTT.

This clonotype was counted ten times or more. The rearrangement uses TRBV29-1 and TRBJ1-1, with no clear D. Germline loops: CDR1 SQVTM, CDR2 ANQGSEA. The CDR3 extends over 12 amino acids. V lost 7 bases to trimming and J lost 1 base, with 10 bases between them. CDR3 DNA: TGCAGCGCCCAACCCCCGAACACTGAAGCTTTCTTT. It is translated as CSAQPPNTEAFF. The full variable domain, in which reference TRBV29-1 and TRBJ1-1 provide the parts outside the CDR3, is SAVISQKPSRDICQRGTSLTIQCQVDSQVTMMFWYRQQPGQSLTLIATANQGSEATYESGFVIDKFPISRPNLTFSTLTVSNMSPEDSSIYLCSAQPPNTEAFFGQGTRLTVV.

A word on this clonotype: This could be a read error, since a much larger clone is one nucleotide away. J is TRBJ1-2 and V is TRBV16; unclear D gene. CDR3 length: 14 residues. CDR1 and CDR2 (germline): KGHSY, FQNENV. CDR3 nucleotides: TGTGCCAGCAGCCTAACGAAAAAAGGGTACGGCTACGCCTTC. It encodes CASSLTKKGYGYAF.

This clonotype appeared a few times. This is likely a read error, given that the CDR3 carries no conserved phenylalanine or tryptophan at its end. The DNA is omitted, as the CDR3 cannot be located on it reliably, and the CDR3 follows TCRdb's listing. The chain couples TRBV29-1 to TRBJ1-3; TRBD1 was called by the table and not checked on the DNA. Both ends counted, the CDR3 spans 12 residues. The germline CDR1 and CDR2 sequences are SQVTM and ANQGSEA. This chain's CDR3 is CSVELTTGQNPT.

The J gene is TRBJ1-4, the V gene TRBV4-3; tentative D call: TRBD1 (5 bases). V was shortened by 5 bases and J by 4 bases, with 14 bases between the two germline ends. CDR3 length: 15 residues. Germline V gives CDR1 LGHNA, CDR2 YSLEER. The CDR3 reads CASSTIREFNEKLFF. The CDR3 bases are TGCGCCAGCAGCACAATCAGGGAATTTAATGAAAAACTGTTTTTT.

The V gene is TRBV4-3, the J gene TRBJ2-7; 7 bases are a match to TRBD1. Looked up from germline, CDR1 is LGHNA and CDR2 is YSLEER. The CDR3 loop spans 16 amino acids. V lost 0 bases to trimming and J lost 7 bases; unmatched junction nucleotides: 12. CDR3: CASSQESETGSEEQYF. CDR3 coding DNA: TGCGCCAGCAGCCAAGAGTCAGAGACAGGGTCGGAAGAGCAGTACTTC.

This clonotype was seen a few times. V gene TRBV29-1 combines with J gene TRBJ2-2; D may correspond to TRBD1 or TRBD2 (5 bases each). Germline CDR1 reads SQVTM; CDR2 reads ANQGSEA. Between the trimmed V and J ends, which lost 5 bases and 5 bases, there was a span of 6 bases. The CDR3 covers 11 residues. The CDR3 reads CSVWGTGELFF. The CDR3 nucleotides are TGCAGCGTTTGGGGGACCGGGGAGCTGTTTTTT.

The CDR3 DNA sequence: TGTGCCACCAGCAGAGATCTGGTTGGACGCACAGATACGCAGTACTTC. Translated, it gives CATSRDLVGRTDTQYF. This rearrangement joins TRBV15 to TRBJ2-7; no clear D. The ends were cut back, 0 bases at V and 9 bases at J, with 21 bases in the middle. CDR3 length equals 16 residues. In germline, CDR1 is LNHNV, CDR2 YYDKDF (reference sequence).

This chain joins TRBV19 and TRBJ2-7, with D possibly TRBD1 on 5 matching bases. Trimming took off 6 bases at V and 2 bases at J, with 17 bases between the two ends. CDR1 and CDR2 (germline): LNHDA, SQIVND (reference sequence). This CDR3 spans 15 amino acids. The CDR3 here is CASSYRQGRTYEQYF. DNA for the CDR3: TGTGCCAGTAGCTATCGGCAGGGTAGAACCTACGAGCAGTACTTC.

The chain links TRBV6-5 to TRBJ1-2, with 7 nucleotides matching TRBD1. Germline V gene data show CDR1 as MNHEY and CDR2 as SVGAGI. With 2 bases clipped from V and 8 bases from J, the junction kept 5 bases outside the gene matches. The CDR3 is 13 amino acids. The CDR3 region is CASSYTQGGGYTF. CDR3 nucleotides: TGTGCCAGCAGTTACACCCAGGGGGGGGGCTACACCTTC.

The count of this clonotype is one. The chain couples TRBV5-4 to TRBJ1-2; 7 nucleotides match TRBD1. Per germline, CDR1 SGHNT and CDR2 YYREEE (reference sequence). V was clipped by 5 bases and J by 0 bases; unmatched bases: 7. This CDR3 is 15 amino acids long. CDR3 region: CASSSAGQTNYGYTF. DNA of the CDR3: TGTGCCAGCAGTTCCGCGGGACAGACTAACTATGGCTACACCTTC.

This clonotype was seen many times. V is TRBV15 and J is TRBJ1-1, with 7 bases identical to TRBD1. Per the germline V gene, CDR1 is LNHNV and CDR2 is YYDKDF (reference sequence). V dropped 1 base and J dropped 9; count of bases not matched to a gene: 8. The CDR3 covers 14 residues. This CDR3 reads CATSRVENRGQAFF. The DNA for the CDR3 is TGTGCCACCAGCAGAGTGGAGAACAGGGGACAAGCTTTCTTT.

This clonotype was counted many times. The CDR3 DNA follows: TGTGCCAGCAGCTTAAACGAGGAGACCCAGTACTTC. Translated: CASSLNEETQYF. This sequence joins TRBV7-6 and TRBJ2-5, with no clear D. The V gene's germline CDR1 is SGHVS and CDR2 FNYEAQ. The CDR3 sequence is 12 residues long. V shed 2 bases and J shed 5 bases, with 6 bases lying between them.

The chain employs TRBV6-5 and TRBJ1-1; 11 positions agree with TRBD1. This CDR3 contains 13 residues. Germline V CDR1 and CDR2: MNHEY, SVGAGI. The trim removed 5 bases at V and 7 bases at J, leaving 3 bases unmatched. The CDR3 coding sequence is TGTGCCAGCAGTCGGACAGGGGGCTATGAAGCTTTCTTT. It encodes CASSRTGGYEAFF.

The J gene is TRBJ2-7, the V gene TRBV4-2; perhaps TRBD1 as D (6 bases). The V end was cut by 2 bases, the J end by 1 base, with 21 bases between. The CDR3 spans 18 residues. Per the germline V gene, CDR1 is LGHNA and CDR2 is YNFKEQ. For the CDR3, the DNA is TGTGCCAGCAGCCAATTTCTTCTGGGCGCAGGGGTATCCTACGAGCAGTACTTC. It is translated as CASSQFLLGAGVSYEQYF.

This chain uses TRBV5-1 with TRBJ2-5, with D tentatively TRBD1 (6 bases). V dropped 1 base and J dropped 4 bases, with 14 bases sitting between them. The CDR3 has 15 residues. In germline, CDR1 is SGHRS, CDR2 YFSETQ. As DNA, the CDR3 is TGCGCCAGCAGCTTGTCAGGGGTGTTCCCAGAGACCCAGTACTTC. It specifies CASSLSGVFPETQYF.

The V gene is TRBV6-1, the J gene TRBJ2-2; a weak D match, TRBD1 (5 bases). The V gene's germline CDR1 is MNHNS and CDR2 SASEGT. The CDR3 extends over 13 amino acids. V was trimmed by 5 bases and J by 8 bases, leaving 12 bases between them. In nucleotides, the CDR3 is TGTGCCAGCAGTTACCTCGACAGTGGGGAGCTGTTTTTT. Its translation: CASSYLDSGELFF.